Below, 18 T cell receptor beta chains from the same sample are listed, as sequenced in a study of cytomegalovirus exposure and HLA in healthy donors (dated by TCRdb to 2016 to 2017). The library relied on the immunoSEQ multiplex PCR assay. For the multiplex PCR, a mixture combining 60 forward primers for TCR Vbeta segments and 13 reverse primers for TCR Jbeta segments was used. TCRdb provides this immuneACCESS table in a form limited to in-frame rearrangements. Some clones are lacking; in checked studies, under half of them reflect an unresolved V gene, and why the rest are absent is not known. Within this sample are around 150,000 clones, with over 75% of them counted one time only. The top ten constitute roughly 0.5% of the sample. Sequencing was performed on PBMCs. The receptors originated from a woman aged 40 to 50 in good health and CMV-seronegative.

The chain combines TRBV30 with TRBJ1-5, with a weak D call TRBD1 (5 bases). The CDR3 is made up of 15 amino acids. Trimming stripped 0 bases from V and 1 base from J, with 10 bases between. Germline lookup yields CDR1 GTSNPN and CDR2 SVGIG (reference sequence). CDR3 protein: CAWSVRGNSNQPQHF. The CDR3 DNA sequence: TGTGCCTGGAGTGTACGGGGGAACAGCAATCAGCCCCAGCATTTT.

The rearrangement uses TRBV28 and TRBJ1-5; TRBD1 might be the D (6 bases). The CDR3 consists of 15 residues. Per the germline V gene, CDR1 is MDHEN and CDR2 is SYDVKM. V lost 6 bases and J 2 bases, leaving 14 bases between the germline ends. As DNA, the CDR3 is TGTGCCAGCAGCCCCGGGGGGGGCGGCAATCAGCCCCAGCATTTT. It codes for CASSPGGGGNQPQHF.

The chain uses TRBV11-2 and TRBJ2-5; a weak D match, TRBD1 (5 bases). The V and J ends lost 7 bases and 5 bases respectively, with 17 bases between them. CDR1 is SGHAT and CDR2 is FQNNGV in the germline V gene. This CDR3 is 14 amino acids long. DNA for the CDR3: TGTGCCAGCACCCAGGGCTTCGTGGGGGAGACCCAGTACTTC. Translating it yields CASTQGFVGETQYF.

The CDR3 is CSASNNEQFF. The CDR3 DNA sequence: TGCAGTGCTAGCAACAATGAGCAGTTCTTC. The chain couples TRBV20-1 to TRBJ2-1, with no clear D. From germline, CDR1 is DFQATT and CDR2 SNEGSKA (reference sequence). The CDR3 covers 10 residues. V was clipped by 3 bases and J by 5 bases, with 2 bases between them.

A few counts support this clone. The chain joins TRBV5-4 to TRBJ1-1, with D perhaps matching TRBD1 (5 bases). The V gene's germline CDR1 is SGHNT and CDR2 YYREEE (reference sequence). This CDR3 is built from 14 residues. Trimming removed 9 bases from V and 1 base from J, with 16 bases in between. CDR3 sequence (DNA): TGTGCCACCAGAGGGGTGGACGGGAACACTGAAGCTTTCTTT. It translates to CATRGVDGNTEAFF.

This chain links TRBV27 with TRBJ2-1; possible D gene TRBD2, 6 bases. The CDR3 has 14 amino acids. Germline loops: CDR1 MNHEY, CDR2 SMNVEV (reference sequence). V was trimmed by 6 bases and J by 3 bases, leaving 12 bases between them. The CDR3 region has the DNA TGTGCCAGCAGGGTCGGGAGTGTCTACAATGAGCAGTTCTTC. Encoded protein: CASRVGSVYNEQFF.

The CDR3 loop is CASSHLRDSPLHF. The CDR3 coding sequence is TGTGCCAGCAGCCACCTCAGGGATTCACCCCTCCACTTT. The chain links TRBV5-8 to TRBJ1-6, with TRBD1 as a possible D gene (5 bases). Germline V gene data show CDR1 as SGHTS and CDR2 as YDEGEE. The CDR3 is 13 amino acids. V lost 4 bases, J lost 8 bases, and 10 bases lay in between.

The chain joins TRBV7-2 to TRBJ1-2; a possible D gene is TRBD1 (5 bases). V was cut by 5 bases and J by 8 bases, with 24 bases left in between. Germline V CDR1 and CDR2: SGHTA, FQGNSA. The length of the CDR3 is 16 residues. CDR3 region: CASSPHGGEGLGGYTF. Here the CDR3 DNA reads TGTGCCAGCAGCCCCCACGGGGGTGAGGGCCTTGGGGGCTACACCTTC.

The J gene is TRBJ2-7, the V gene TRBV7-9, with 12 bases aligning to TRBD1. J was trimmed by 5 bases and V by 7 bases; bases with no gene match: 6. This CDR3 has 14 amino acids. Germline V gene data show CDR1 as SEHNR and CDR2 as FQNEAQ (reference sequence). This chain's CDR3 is CASTYGTGGHEQYF. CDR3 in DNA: TGTGCCAGCACGTATGGGACAGGGGGCCACGAGCAGTACTTC. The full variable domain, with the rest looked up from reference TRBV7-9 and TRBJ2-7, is DTGVSQNPRHKITKRGQNVTFRCDPISEHNRLYWYRQTLGQGPEFLTYFQNEAQLEKSRLLSDRFSAERPKGSFSTLEIQRTEQGDSAMYLCASTYGTGGHEQYFGPGTRLTVT.

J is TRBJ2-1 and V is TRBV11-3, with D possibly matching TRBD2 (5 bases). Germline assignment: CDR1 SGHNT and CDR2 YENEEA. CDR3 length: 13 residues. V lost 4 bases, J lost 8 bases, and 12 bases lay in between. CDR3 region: CASSSPMEDEQFF. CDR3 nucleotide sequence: TGTGCCAGCAGCTCCCCGATGGAGGATGAGCAGTTCTTC.

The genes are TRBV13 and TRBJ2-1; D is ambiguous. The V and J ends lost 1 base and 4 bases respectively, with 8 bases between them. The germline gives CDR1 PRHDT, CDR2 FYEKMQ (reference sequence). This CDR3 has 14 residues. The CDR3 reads CASSLVETYNEQFF. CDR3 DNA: TGTGCCAGCAGCTTAGTGGAGACGTACAATGAGCAGTTCTTC.

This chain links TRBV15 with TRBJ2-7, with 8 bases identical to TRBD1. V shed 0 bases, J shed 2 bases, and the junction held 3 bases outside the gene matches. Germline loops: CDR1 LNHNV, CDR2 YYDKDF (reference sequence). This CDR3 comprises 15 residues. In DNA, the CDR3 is TGTGCCACCAGCAGAGACACAGGGGGTCCCTACGAGCAGTACTTC. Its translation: CATSRDTGGPYEQYF.

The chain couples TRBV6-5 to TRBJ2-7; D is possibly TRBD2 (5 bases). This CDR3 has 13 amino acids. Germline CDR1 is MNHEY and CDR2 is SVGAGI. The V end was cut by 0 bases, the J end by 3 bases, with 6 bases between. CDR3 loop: CASSYSRGYEQYF. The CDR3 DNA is TGTGCCAGCAGTTACTCACGGGGCTACGAGCAGTACTTC.

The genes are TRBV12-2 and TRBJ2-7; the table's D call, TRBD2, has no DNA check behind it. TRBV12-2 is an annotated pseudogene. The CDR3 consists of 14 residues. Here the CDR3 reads CASRLGGMGGEQYF. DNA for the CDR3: TGTGCAAGTCGCTTGGGTGGGATGGGGGGCGAGCAGTACTTC.

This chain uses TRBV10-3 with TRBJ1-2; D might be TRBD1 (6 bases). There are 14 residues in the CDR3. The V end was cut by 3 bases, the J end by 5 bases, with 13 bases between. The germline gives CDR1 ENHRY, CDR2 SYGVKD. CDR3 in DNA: TGTGCCATCAGTGAAACAGGGTTCCGTTATGGCTACACCTTC. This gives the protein CAISETGFRYGYTF.

The CDR3: CASRTGTYEQYF. In DNA form, the CDR3 reads TGTGCCAGCAGAACGGGGACCTACGAGCAGTACTTC. This chain links TRBV27 with TRBJ2-7, with D possibly being TRBD2 (5 bases). CDR1 and CDR2 (germline): MNHEY, SMNVEV (reference sequence). CDR3 length: 12 residues. Trimming cost V 6 bases and J 2 bases, with 8 bases left between them.

Here the CDR3 reads CASSQGDREREYGYEQYF. For the CDR3, the DNA is TGCGCCAGCAGCCAAGGGGACAGGGAGCGGGAGTATGGATACGAGCAGTACTTC. V usage is TRBV5-1 and J usage is TRBJ2-7; tentative D call: TRBD1 (9 bases). V shed 4 bases and J shed 4 bases, with 27 bases lying between them. The length of the CDR3 is 18 residues. Germline lookup yields CDR1 SGHRS and CDR2 YFSETQ.

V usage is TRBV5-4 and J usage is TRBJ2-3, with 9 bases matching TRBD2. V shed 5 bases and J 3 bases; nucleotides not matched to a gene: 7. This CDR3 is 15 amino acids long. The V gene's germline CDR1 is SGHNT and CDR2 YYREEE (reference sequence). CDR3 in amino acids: CASSRRLAATDTQYF. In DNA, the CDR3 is TGTGCCAGCAGTCGCAGACTAGCGGCAACAGATACGCAGTATTTT.